These T cell receptor beta chains were read from a single sample in a study of graft-versus-host responses after intestinal transplantation. Clones were read by immunoSEQ multiplex PCR, and TCRdb kept only the in-frame ones, dropping some. The table shows about 73,000 clones, with nearly 90% occurring only once. Their antigens remain unidentified. The starting material was unstimulated CD8+ T cells sorted from spleen or lymph node cells, obtained before transplant. These receptors were obtained from a human donor who was the organ donor for an intestinal transplant. CDR3s include the opening cysteine and the closing phenylalanine or tryptophan. D genes are given only for firm matches. Part of the rows lack a size; the others show once, few, many or a class for expanded clones.

d_gene: -
v_gene: TRBV5-1
abundance: once
j_gene: TRBJ1-2
CDR3aa: CASSLEAGTYRGYTF
CDR3nt: TGCGCCAGCAGCTTGGAGGCAGGCACCTACAGGGGCTACACCTTC

d_gene: -
v_gene: TRBV5-1
abundance: -
j_gene: TRBJ1-1
CDR3aa: CASSLWGHRWLNTEAFF
CDR3nt: TGCGCCAGCAGCTTGTGGGGGCACAGATGGTTGAACACTGAAGCTTTCTTT

d_gene: -
v_gene: TRBV5-5
abundance: -
j_gene: TRBJ1-2
CDR3aa: CASSSAYGYTF
CDR3nt: TGTGCCAGCAGCAGCGCCTATGGCTACACCTTC

d_gene: TRBD2
v_gene: TRBV15
abundance: -
j_gene: TRBJ2-2
CDR3aa: CATSSGGDTGELFF
CDR3nt: TGTGCCACCAGCAGCGGGGGGGACACCGGGGAGCTGTTTTTT

d_gene: TRBD1
v_gene: TRBV29-1
abundance: -
j_gene: TRBJ2-1
CDR3aa: CSVGGAGYNEQFF
CDR3nt: TGCAGCGTAGGGGGCGCCGGCTACAATGAGCAGTTCTTC

d_gene: TRBD1
v_gene: TRBV7-9
abundance: -
j_gene: TRBJ1-1
CDR3aa: CASSPGQTVEAFF
CDR3nt: TGTGCCAGCAGCCCGGGACAGACCGTTGAAGCTTTCTTT

d_gene: -
v_gene: TRBV13
abundance: -
j_gene: TRBJ2-3
CDR3aa: CAIHSRSTDTQYF
CDR3nt: TGTGCCATCCATAGCAGATCCACAGATACGCAGTATTTT

d_gene: -
v_gene: TRBV19
abundance: medium-sized
j_gene: TRBJ1-2
CDR3aa: CASRRMTEVNLYGYTF
CDR3nt: TGTGCCAGTAGGAGGATGACAGAAGTAAATCTATATGGCTACACCTTC

d_gene: TRBD2
v_gene: TRBV4-3
abundance: -
j_gene: TRBJ2-5
CDR3aa: CASSQDGGEETQYF
CDR3nt: TGCGCCAGCAGCCAAGATGGGGGGGAAGAGACCCAGTACTTC

d_gene: TRBD1
v_gene: TRBV28
abundance: -
j_gene: TRBJ1-2
CDR3aa: CASSLPGTANYGYTF
CDR3nt: TGTGCCAGCAGTTTACCCGGGACAGCTAACTATGGCTACACCTTC

d_gene: -
v_gene: TRBV19
abundance: few
j_gene: TRBJ1-2
CDR3aa: CATENPFGEDPGYTF
CDR3nt: TGTGCCACAGAAAACCCGTTTGGGGAGGACCCTGGCTACACCTTC

d_gene: -
v_gene: TRBV4-1
abundance: -
j_gene: TRBJ1-1
CDR3aa: CASSQRALGPPFLTIVEAFF
CDR3nt: TGCGCCAGCAGCCAGAGGGCTCTAGGTCCTCCGTTTCTAACGATTGTTGAAGCTTTCTTT

d_gene: -
v_gene: TRBV7-9
abundance: -
j_gene: TRBJ2-2
CDR3aa: CAGLARELFF
CDR3nt: TGTGCCGGATTAGCGCGGGAGCTGTTTTTT

d_gene: -
v_gene: TRBV13
abundance: -
j_gene: TRBJ2-2
CDR3aa: CASLSRGGEGTGELFF
CDR3nt: TGTGCCAGCCTTAGTAGGGGGGGCGAGGGCACCGGGGAGCTGTTTTTT

d_gene: TRBD1
v_gene: TRBV6-1
abundance: -
j_gene: TRBJ1-4
CDR3aa: CASSLGAGGEKLFF
CDR3nt: TGTGCCAGCAGCCTGGGGGCAGGGGGGGAAAAACTGTTTTTT

d_gene: -
v_gene: TRBV4-2
abundance: -
j_gene: TRBJ1-5
CDR3aa: CASSQDMAPSTPQHF
CDR3nt: TGTGCCAGCAGCCAAGATATGGCCCCTAGTACACCCCAGCATTTT

d_gene: -
v_gene: TRBV7-6
abundance: -
j_gene: TRBJ1-2
CDR3aa: CASSLGGGYGYTF
CDR3nt: TGTGCCAGCAGCTTAGGGGGGGGCTATGGCTACACCTTC

d_gene: TRBD1
v_gene: TRBV4-2
abundance: -
j_gene: TRBJ1-1
CDR3aa: CASSFTATGWNTEAFF
CDR3nt: TGTGCCAGCAGCTTCACAGCGACAGGGTGGAACACTGAAGCTTTCTTT

d_gene: -
v_gene: TRBV7-8
abundance: -
j_gene: TRBJ1-5
CDR3aa: CASSLPNQPQHF
CDR3nt: TGTGCCAGCAGCTTACCAAATCAGCCCCAGCATTTT

d_gene: TRBD1
v_gene: TRBV6-1
abundance: -
j_gene: TRBJ2-5
CDR3aa: CASSVGGASGETQYF
CDR3nt: TGTGCCAGCAGTGTAGGGGGCGCCTCGGGAGAGACCCAGTACTTC

d_gene: -
v_gene: TRBV11-2
abundance: -
j_gene: TRBJ2-1
CDR3aa: CASSLGGHSYNEQFF
CDR3nt: TGTGCCAGCAGCTTGGGGGGGCACTCCTACAATGAGCAGTTCTTC

d_gene: -
v_gene: TRBV6-5
abundance: -
j_gene: TRBJ1-2
CDR3aa: CASSSKTGFLPYGYTF
CDR3nt: TGTGCCAGCAGTTCCAAGACAGGCTTTTTACCCTATGGCTACACCTTC

d_gene: -
v_gene: TRBV4-3
abundance: -
j_gene: TRBJ2-5
CDR3aa: CASSQDSDLRAGETQYF
CDR3nt: TGCGCCAGCAGCCAAGATTCTGACCTTCGCGCAGGGGAGACCCAGTACTTC

d_gene: TRBD2
v_gene: TRBV27
abundance: -
j_gene: TRBJ2-3
CDR3aa: CASSFLAGGPADTQYF
CDR3nt: TGTGCCAGCAGTTTTTTAGCGGGGGGGCCAGCAGATACGCAGTATTTT

d_gene: -
v_gene: TRBV27
abundance: -
j_gene: TRBJ1-2
CDR3aa: CASSSNSLIHYGYTF
CDR3nt: TGTGCCAGCAGTTCGAACAGCCTGATACACTATGGCTACACCTTC

d_gene: -
v_gene: TRBV19
abundance: once
j_gene: TRBJ1-4
CDR3aa: CASRNPGQEKLFF
CDR3nt: TGTGCCAGTAGGAACCCAGGACAGGAAAAACTGTTTTTT

d_gene: TRBD2
v_gene: TRBV6-5
abundance: -
j_gene: TRBJ2-5
CDR3aa: CASRRGGGAQETQYF
CDR3nt: TGTGCCAGCAGAAGGGGCGGGGGGGCTCAAGAGACCCAGTACTTC

d_gene: -
v_gene: TRBV4-3
abundance: -
j_gene: TRBJ1-2
CDR3aa: CASSQVRLGAEHYGYTF
CDR3nt: TGCGCCAGCAGCCAAGTCAGGTTAGGGGCAGAGCACTATGGCTACACCTTC

d_gene: -
v_gene: TRBV28
abundance: -
j_gene: TRBJ2-2
CDR3aa: CASSLRGGTGELFF
CDR3nt: TGTGCCAGCAGTTTGAGGGGAGGCACCGGGGAGCTGTTTTTT

d_gene: TRBD2
v_gene: TRBV13
abundance: -
j_gene: TRBJ2-3
CDR3aa: CASSKSGGGGPPDTQYF
CDR3nt: TGTGCCAGCAGCAAATCGGGGGGCGGGGGGCCACCAGATACGCAGTATTTT

d_gene: TRBD1
v_gene: TRBV28
abundance: -
j_gene: TRBJ1-5
CDR3aa: CASRPGQGRTNQPQHF
CDR3nt: TGTGCCAGCAGACCAGGACAGGGACGTACCAATCAGCCCCAGCATTTT

d_gene: -
v_gene: TRBV19
abundance: -
j_gene: TRBJ2-1
CDR3aa: CASSIQGSYNEQFF
CDR3nt: TGTGCCAGTAGTATACAGGGGAGCTACAATGAGCAGTTCTTC

d_gene: -
v_gene: TRBV6-5
abundance: -
j_gene: TRBJ1-1
CDR3aa: CASSYGSVNTEAFF
CDR3nt: TGTGCCAGCAGTTACGGCTCAGTGAACACTGAAGCTTTCTTT

d_gene: TRBD1
v_gene: TRBV5-6
abundance: -
j_gene: TRBJ2-1
CDR3aa: CASSNLYRDSSYNEQFF
CDR3nt: TGTGCCAGCAGCAACTTATACCGGGACAGCTCCTACAATGAGCAGTTCTTC

d_gene: TRBD1
v_gene: TRBV5-6
abundance: -
j_gene: TRBJ1-5
CDR3aa: CASRSGGSNQPQHF
CDR3nt: TGTGCCAGCAGGTCAGGGGGGAGCAATCAGCCCCAGCATTTT

d_gene: -
v_gene: TRBV9
abundance: -
j_gene: TRBJ2-5
CDR3aa: CASSSPADQETQYF
CDR3nt: TGTGCCAGCAGCTCCCCGGCGGATCAAGAGACCCAGTACTTC

d_gene: -
v_gene: TRBV15
abundance: few
j_gene: TRBJ1-2
CDR3aa: CATAGEGYGYTF
CDR3nt: TGTGCCACCGCTGGGGAGGGGTATGGCTACACCTTC

d_gene: -
v_gene: TRBV5-1
abundance: -
j_gene: TRBJ2-1
CDR3aa: CASSLVEGIYNEQFF
CDR3nt: TGCGCCAGCAGCTTGGTGGAGGGAATCTACAATGAGCAGTTCTTC

d_gene: -
v_gene: TRBV9
abundance: -
j_gene: TRBJ2-3
CDR3aa: CASSPGQRSYSQYF
CDR3nt: TGTGCCAGCAGCCCAGGACAACGATCGTATTCGCAGTATTTT

d_gene: TRBD1
v_gene: TRBV25-1
abundance: once
j_gene: TRBJ2-2
CDR3aa: CASSALGQIETGELFF
CDR3nt: TGTGCCAGCAGCGCCTTGGGACAGATCGAAACCGGGGAGCTGTTTTTT

d_gene: TRBD1
v_gene: TRBV7-2
abundance: once
j_gene: TRBJ1-2
CDR3aa: CASSQDRADYGYTF
CDR3nt: TGTGCCAGCAGCCAAGACAGGGCCGACTATGGCTACACCTTC

d_gene: TRBD1
v_gene: TRBV9
abundance: -
j_gene: TRBJ1-1
CDR3aa: CASSGGTGAMIDTEAFF
CDR3nt: TGTGCCAGCAGCGGGGGGACAGGGGCGATGATAGACACTGAAGCTTTCTTT

d_gene: -
v_gene: TRBV19
abundance: -
j_gene: TRBJ1-2
CDR3aa: CASSIWADNGYTF
CDR3nt: TGTGCCAGTAGTATATGGGCAGATAATGGCTACACCTTC

d_gene: TRBD1
v_gene: TRBV9
abundance: once
j_gene: TRBJ1-2
CDR3aa: CASSGTGGIYGYTF
CDR3nt: TGTGCCAGCAGCGGGACAGGGGGTATCTATGGCTACACCTTC

d_gene: -
v_gene: TRBV6-1
abundance: -
j_gene: TRBJ1-2
CDR3aa: CASSEGLDRPRGYGYTF
CDR3nt: TGTGCCAGCAGTGAAGGGCTAGACAGGCCCCGGGGCTATGGCTACACCTTC

d_gene: TRBD1
v_gene: TRBV28
abundance: -
j_gene: TRBJ1-2
CDR3aa: CASSLQGDYGYTF
CDR3nt: TGTGCCAGCAGTCTACAGGGGGACTATGGCTACACCTTC

d_gene: TRBD1
v_gene: TRBV28
abundance: -
j_gene: TRBJ1-5
CDR3aa: CASSPIRGRGQPQHF
CDR3nt: TGTGCCAGCAGTCCCATCAGGGGGCGCGGTCAGCCCCAGCATTTT

d_gene: -
v_gene: TRBV28
abundance: few
j_gene: TRBJ2-6
CDR3aa: CASSPSGANVLTF
CDR3nt: TGTGCCAGCAGTCCTTCTGGGGCCAACGTCCTGACTTTC

d_gene: -
v_gene: TRBV29-1
abundance: -
j_gene: TRBJ1-2
CDR3aa: CSVEEPRTAPGYGYTF
CDR3nt: TGCAGCGTTGAGGAACCTAGGACAGCGCCGGGCTATGGCTACACCTTC

d_gene: TRBD2
v_gene: TRBV6-5
abundance: -
j_gene: TRBJ2-5
CDR3aa: CASSYSSGGSETQYF
CDR3nt: TGTGCCAGCAGTTACTCTAGCGGGGGGAGCGAGACCCAGTACTTC

d_gene: -
v_gene: TRBV4-1
abundance: -
j_gene: TRBJ2-1
CDR3aa: CASSQDPGNQHNEQFF
CDR3nt: TGCGCCAGCAGCCAAGATCCAGGGAATCAACACAATGAGCAGTTCTTC

d_gene: -
v_gene: TRBV4-3
abundance: -
j_gene: TRBJ1-6
CDR3aa: CASSQADSDNSPLHF
CDR3nt: TGCGCCAGCAGCCAAGCTGACTCAGATAATTCACCCCTCCACTTT

d_gene: TRBD1
v_gene: TRBV5-8
abundance: -
j_gene: TRBJ1-2
CDR3aa: CASSLGQASIYTF
CDR3nt: TGTGCCAGCAGCTTAGGACAGGCCTCCATCTACACCTTC

d_gene: -
v_gene: TRBV7-9
abundance: -
j_gene: TRBJ2-5
CDR3aa: CASSFRQPQETQYF
CDR3nt: TGTGCCAGCAGCTTCCGACAGCCCCAAGAGACCCAGTACTTC

d_gene: -
v_gene: TRBV4-1
abundance: -
j_gene: TRBJ2-5
CDR3aa: CASSQVGGSETQYF
CDR3nt: TGCGCCAGCAGCCAAGTCGGAGGTTCAGAGACCCAGTACTTC